The 9 T cell receptor beta chains reported below all come from one sample, sequenced in a study of blood T cell repertoires in COVID-19. The repertoire was sequenced with immunoSEQ multiplex PCR; TCRdb's copy has only in-frame clones and lacks some. The sample has approximately 74,000 clones, around 88% seen once. Sequences were obtained from peripheral blood. The source is a woman older than 75 with active or convalescent COVID-19.

The V and J genes are TRBV10-3 and TRBJ1-2; possibly TRBD1 for D (5 bases). The V gene lost 7 bases and the J gene lost 8 bases, with 20 bases spanning the gap. CDR1 and CDR2 (germline): ENHRY, SYGVKD. The CDR3 is made up of 14 amino acids. DNA for the CDR3: TGTGCCATCATTCCGACAGAACGGGCTATCGGCTACACCTTC. Amino acids: CAIIPTERAIGYTF.

This clone was found once. This rearrangement joins TRBV5-1 to TRBJ1-1; D ambiguous. CDR3 length equals 15 residues. V was clipped by 0 bases and J by 5 bases, with 14 bases between them. The germline gives CDR1 SGHRS, CDR2 YFSETQ. The CDR3 spells CASSLDIAKRTEAFF. As DNA, the CDR3 is TGCGCCAGCAGCTTGGACATAGCTAAAAGGACTGAAGCTTTCTTT.

This chain connects TRBV5-6 to TRBJ1-2, with 7 bases aligning to TRBD1. Unmatched junction bases numbered 1, after V lost 2 bases and J lost 6 bases. CDR3 length equals 12 residues. CDR1 is SGHDT and CDR2 is YYEEEE in the germline V gene. DNA of the CDR3: TGTGCCAGCAGCTTACAGGGGAATGGCTACACCTTC. Translated: CASSLQGNGYTF.

The chain is built from TRBV12-5 and TRBJ1-1; D is unclear. V was trimmed by 2 bases and J by 6 bases, leaving 4 bases between them. Germline V lookup: CDR1 LGHNT, CDR2 FRNRAP. CDR3 length: 11 amino acids. The CDR3 DNA is TGTGCTAGTGGTTTGACAGCTGAAGCTTTCTTT. Protein: CASGLTAEAFF.

The V gene is TRBV9, the J gene TRBJ2-3; 14 bases match TRBD2. Germline CDR1 and CDR2: SGDLS and YYNGEE. With 3 bases clipped from V and 9 bases from J, the junction kept 6 bases outside the gene matches. The CDR3 is 15 amino acids. Here the CDR3 DNA reads TGTGCCAGCAGCGCGGGGACTAGCGGGAGTACAACGCAGTATTTT. It translates to CASSAGTSGSTTQYF.

The chain joins TRBV27 to TRBJ2-1, with D unclear. In germline, CDR1 is MNHEY, CDR2 SMNVEV (reference sequence). V was pared by 5 bases and J by 2 bases, with 7 bases between. The CDR3 consists of 13 residues. The CDR3 region has the DNA TGTGCCAGCAGTGACACAGCCTACAATGAGCAGTTCTTC. Translation: CASSDTAYNEQFF.

This chain joins TRBV29-1 and TRBJ1-1; no clear D. The V end lost 3 bases, the J end lost 6 bases, and 20 bases lay between the germline ends. The CDR3 loop spans 15 amino acids. CDR1 SQVTM and CDR2 ANQGSEA come from the germline V gene. As DNA, the CDR3 is TGCAGCGTTGATGGAGTGCCCTCCGTAGGCGCTGAAGCTTTCTTT. Translation gives CSVDGVPSVGAEAFF.

This clone appeared once. The chain is built from TRBV14 and TRBJ1-1; 10 bases align to TRBD1. This CDR3 comprises 15 residues. Germline assignment: CDR1 SGHDN and CDR2 FVKESK. Losses at the gene ends were 5 bases for V and 10 bases for J; bases not matched to a gene: 13. The CDR3 loop reads CASSVRAGTGASAFF. DNA of the CDR3: TGTGCCAGCAGCGTAAGGGCAGGGACAGGGGCCTCAGCTTTCTTT.

The V gene is TRBV18, the J gene TRBJ2-1, with 10 bases that match TRBD2. CDR1 is KGHSH, CDR2 LQKENI, per germline. J lost 3 bases, V lost 3 bases, and 2 bases had no gene match. This CDR3 region has 15 residues. The CDR3 spells CASSPGLANYNEQFF. The CDR3, as DNA: TGTGCCAGCTCACCGGGACTAGCGAACTACAATGAGCAGTTCTTC.